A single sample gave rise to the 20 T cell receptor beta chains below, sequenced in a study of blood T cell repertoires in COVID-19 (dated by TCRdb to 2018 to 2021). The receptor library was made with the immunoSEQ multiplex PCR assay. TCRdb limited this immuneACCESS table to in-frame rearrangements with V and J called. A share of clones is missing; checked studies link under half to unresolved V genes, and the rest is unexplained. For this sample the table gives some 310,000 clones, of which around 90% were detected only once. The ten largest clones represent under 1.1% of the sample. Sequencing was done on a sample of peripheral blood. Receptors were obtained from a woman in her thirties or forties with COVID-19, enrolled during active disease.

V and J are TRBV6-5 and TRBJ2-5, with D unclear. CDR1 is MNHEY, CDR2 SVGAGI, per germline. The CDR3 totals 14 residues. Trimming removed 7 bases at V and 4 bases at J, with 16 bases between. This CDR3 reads CASILGPVRETQYF. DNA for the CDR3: TGTGCCAGCATCCTGGGCCCGGTCCGAGAGACCCAGTACTTC.

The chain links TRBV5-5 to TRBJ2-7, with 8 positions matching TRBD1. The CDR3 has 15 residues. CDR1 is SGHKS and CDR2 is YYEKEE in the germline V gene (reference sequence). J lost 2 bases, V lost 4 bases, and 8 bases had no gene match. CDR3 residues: CASSPQGALAYEQYF. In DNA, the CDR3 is TGTGCCAGCAGCCCCCAGGGGGCCCTAGCCTACGAGCAGTACTTC.

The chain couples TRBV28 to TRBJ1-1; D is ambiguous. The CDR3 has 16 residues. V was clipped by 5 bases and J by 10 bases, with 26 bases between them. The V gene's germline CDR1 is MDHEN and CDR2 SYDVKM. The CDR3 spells CASSALGRLMSEGAFF. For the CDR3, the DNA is TGTGCCAGCAGTGCCCTGGGCCGACTAATGAGCGAGGGAGCTTTCTTT.

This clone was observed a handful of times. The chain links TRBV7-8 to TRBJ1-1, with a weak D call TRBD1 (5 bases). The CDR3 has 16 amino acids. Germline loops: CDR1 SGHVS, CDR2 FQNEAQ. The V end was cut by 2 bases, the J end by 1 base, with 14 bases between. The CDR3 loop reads CASSLLPQGANTEAFF. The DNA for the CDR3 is TGTGCCAGCAGCTTACTCCCCCAGGGCGCGAACACTGAAGCTTTCTTT.

The CDR3, as DNA: TGTGCCAGCAGTGAAACTCATCACGGGCGGGAAAACTCTGGAAACACCATATATTTT. Translating gives CASSETHHGRENSGNTIYF. The chain couples TRBV6-1 to TRBJ1-3; D uncertain. V lost 2 bases to trimming and J lost 0 bases, with 20 bases between them. The CDR3 runs to 19 residues. Germline V gene data show CDR1 as MNHNS and CDR2 as SASEGT.

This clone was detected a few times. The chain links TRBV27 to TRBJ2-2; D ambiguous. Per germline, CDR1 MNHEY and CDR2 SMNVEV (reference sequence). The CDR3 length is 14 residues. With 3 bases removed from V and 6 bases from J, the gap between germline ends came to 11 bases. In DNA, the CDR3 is TGTGCCAGCAGTTTTGTTCCCCTATCCGGGGAGCTGTTTTTT. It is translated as CASSFVPLSGELFF.

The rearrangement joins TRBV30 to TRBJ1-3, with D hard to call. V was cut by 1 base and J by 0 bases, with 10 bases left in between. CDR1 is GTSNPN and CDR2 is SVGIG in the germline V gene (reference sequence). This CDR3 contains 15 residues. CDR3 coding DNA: TGTGCCTGGAGTGCGGGAGCGTACTCTGGAAACACCATATATTTT. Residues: CAWSAGAYSGNTIYF.

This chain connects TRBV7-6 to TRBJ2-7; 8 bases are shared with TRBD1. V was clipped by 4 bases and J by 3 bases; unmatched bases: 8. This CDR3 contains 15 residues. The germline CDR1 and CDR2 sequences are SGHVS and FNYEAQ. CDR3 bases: TGTGCCAGCAGCTCCCTAACAGGGGGGAACTACGAGCAGTACTTC. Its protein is CASSSLTGGNYEQYF. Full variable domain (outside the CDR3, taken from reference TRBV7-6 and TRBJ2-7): GAGVSQSPRYKVTKRGQDVALRCDPISGHVSLYWYRQALGQGPEFLTYFNYEAQQDKSGLPNDRFSAERPEGSISTLTIQRTEQRDSAMYRCASSSLTGGNYEQYFGPGTRLTVT.

CDR3 residues: CATSDFTGTERSGYTF. Here the CDR3 DNA reads TGTGCCACCAGTGATTTTACCGGGACAGAACGCTCTGGCTACACCTTC. V gene TRBV24-1 combines with J gene TRBJ1-2; 7 bases map to TRBD1. Per germline, CDR1 KGHDR and CDR2 SFDVKD. The V gene end was trimmed by 1 base and the J gene end by 7 bases; junction bases not matched to a gene: 11. CDR3 length: 16 amino acids.

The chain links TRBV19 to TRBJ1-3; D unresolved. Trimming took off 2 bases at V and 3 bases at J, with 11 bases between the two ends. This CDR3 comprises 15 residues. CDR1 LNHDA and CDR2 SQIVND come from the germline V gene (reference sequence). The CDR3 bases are TGTGCCAGTAGTATACCCGGAGTGCTTGGAAACACCATATATTTT. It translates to CASSIPGVLGNTIYF.

CDR3 nucleotides: TGTGCCAGCAGCCCCGCGAACAATCAGCCCCAGCATTTT. Translating it yields CASSPANNQPQHF. The rearrangement joins TRBV27 to TRBJ1-5; no clear D. The CDR3 loop spans 13 amino acids. Deletions cut 6 bases from V and 3 bases from J, with 9 bases between. Germline CDR1 reads MNHEY; CDR2 reads SMNVEV (reference sequence).

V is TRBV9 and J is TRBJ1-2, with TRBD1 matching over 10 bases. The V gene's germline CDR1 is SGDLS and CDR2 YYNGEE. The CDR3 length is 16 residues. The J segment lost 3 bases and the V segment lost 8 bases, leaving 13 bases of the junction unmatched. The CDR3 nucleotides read TGTGCCAGGGGGCAGAGGGACAGGGGTGAAGACTATGGCTACACCTTC. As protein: CARGQRDRGEDYGYTF.

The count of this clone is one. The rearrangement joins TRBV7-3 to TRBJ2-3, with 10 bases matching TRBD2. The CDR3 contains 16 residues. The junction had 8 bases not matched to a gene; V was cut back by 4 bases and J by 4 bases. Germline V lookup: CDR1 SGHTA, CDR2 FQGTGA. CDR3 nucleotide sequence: TGTGCCAGCAGCTCTCAAGCGGGGGGGCATTCAGATACGCAGTATTTT. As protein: CASSSQAGGHSDTQYF.

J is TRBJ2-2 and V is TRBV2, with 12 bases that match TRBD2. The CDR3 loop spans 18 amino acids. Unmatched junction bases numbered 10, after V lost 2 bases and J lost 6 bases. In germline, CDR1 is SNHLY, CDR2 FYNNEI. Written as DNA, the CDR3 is TGTGCCAGCAGTGAAACCCGCCCTAGCGGGGGGGCCCCCGGGGAGCTGTTTTTT. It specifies CASSETRPSGGAPGELFF. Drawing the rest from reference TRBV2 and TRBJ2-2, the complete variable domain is EPEVTQTPSHQVTQMGQEVILRCVPISNHLYFYWYRQILGQKVEFLVSFYNNEISEKSEIFDDQFSVERPDGSNFTLKIRSTKLEDSAMYFCASSETRPSGGAPGELFFGEGSRLTVL.

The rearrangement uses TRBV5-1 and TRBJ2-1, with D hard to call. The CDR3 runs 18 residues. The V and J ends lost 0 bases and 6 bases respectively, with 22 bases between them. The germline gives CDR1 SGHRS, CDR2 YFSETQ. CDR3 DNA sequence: TGCGCCAGCAGCTTGGCCCCCTCGAGGATCCAGCCGGGCAATGAGCAGTTCTTC. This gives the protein CASSLAPSRIQPGNEQFF.

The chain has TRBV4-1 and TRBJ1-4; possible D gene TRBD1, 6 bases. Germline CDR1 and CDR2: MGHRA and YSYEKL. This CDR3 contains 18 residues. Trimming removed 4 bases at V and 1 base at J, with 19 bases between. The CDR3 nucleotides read TGCGCCAGCAGCCCTATCCGGGGGGGCGGCGGAACTAATGAAAAACTGTTTTTT. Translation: CASSPIRGGGGTNEKLFF.

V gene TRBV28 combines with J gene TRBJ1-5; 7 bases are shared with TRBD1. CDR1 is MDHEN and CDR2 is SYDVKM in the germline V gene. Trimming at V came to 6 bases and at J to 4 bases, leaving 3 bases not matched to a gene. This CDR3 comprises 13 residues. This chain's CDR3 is CASSEGQNQPQHF. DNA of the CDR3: TGTGCCAGCAGCGAGGGACAGAATCAGCCCCAGCATTTT.

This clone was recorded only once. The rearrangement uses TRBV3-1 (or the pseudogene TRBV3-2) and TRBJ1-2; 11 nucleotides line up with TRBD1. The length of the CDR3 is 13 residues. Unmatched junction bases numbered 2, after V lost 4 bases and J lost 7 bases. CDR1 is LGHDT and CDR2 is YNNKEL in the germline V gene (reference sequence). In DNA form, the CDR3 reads TGTGCCAGCAGCCCGGACAGGGGGCTTGGCTACACCTTC. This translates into CASSPDRGLGYTF.

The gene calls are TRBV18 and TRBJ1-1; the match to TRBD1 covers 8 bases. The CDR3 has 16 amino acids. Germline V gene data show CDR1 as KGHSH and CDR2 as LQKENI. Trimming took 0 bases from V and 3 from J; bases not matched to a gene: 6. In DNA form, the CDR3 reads TGTGCCAGCTCACCACCGAGCAGGGGGCCGGACACTGAAGCTTTCTTT. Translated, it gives CASSPPSRGPDTEAFF.

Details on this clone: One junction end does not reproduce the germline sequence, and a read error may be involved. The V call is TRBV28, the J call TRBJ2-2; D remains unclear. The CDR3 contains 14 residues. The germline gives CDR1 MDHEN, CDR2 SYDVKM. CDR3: CASSLPSSPPLLLF. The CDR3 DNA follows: TGTGCCAGCAGTTTACCCAGTAGCCCGCCCCTATTGCTTTTT.